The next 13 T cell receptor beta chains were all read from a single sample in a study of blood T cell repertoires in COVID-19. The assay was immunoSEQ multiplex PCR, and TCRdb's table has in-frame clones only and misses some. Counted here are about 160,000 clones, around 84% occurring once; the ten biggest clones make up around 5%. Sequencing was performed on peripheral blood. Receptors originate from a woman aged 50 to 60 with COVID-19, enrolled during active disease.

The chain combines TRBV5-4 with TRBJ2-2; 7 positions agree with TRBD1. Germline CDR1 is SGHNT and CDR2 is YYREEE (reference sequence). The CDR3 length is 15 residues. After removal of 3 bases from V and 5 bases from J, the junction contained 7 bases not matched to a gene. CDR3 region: CASSSMTGTTGELFF. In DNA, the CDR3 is TGTGCCAGCAGCTCAATGACAGGGACAACCGGGGAGCTGTTTTTT.

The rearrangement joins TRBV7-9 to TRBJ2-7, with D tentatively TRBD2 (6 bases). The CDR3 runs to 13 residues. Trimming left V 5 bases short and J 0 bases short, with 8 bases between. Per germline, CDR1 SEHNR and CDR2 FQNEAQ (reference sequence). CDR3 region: CASSGGSSYEQYF. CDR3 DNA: TGTGCCAGCAGCGGGGGGAGCTCCTACGAGCAGTACTTC.

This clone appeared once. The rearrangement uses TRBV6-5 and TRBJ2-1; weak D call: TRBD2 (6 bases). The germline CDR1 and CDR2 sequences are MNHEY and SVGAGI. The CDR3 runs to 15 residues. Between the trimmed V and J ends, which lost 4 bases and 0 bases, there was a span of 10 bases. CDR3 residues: CASSSGLSSYNEQFF. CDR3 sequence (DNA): TGTGCCAGCAGTTCGGGACTCAGCTCCTACAATGAGCAGTTCTTC.

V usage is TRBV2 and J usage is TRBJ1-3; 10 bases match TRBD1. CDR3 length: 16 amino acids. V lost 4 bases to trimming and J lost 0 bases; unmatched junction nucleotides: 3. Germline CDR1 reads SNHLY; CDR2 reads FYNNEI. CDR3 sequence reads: CASSVGQGISGNTIYF. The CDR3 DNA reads TGTGCCAGCAGTGTGGGACAGGGGATCTCTGGAAACACCATATATTTT.

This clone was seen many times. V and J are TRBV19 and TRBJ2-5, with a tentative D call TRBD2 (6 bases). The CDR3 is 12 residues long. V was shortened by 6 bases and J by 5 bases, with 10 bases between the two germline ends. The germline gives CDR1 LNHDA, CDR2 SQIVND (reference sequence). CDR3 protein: CASRQAGETQYF. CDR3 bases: TGTGCCAGTAGACAGGCGGGGGAGACCCAGTACTTC. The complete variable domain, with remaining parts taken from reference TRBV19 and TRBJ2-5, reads DGGITQSPKYLFRKEGQNVTLSCEQNLNHDAMYWYRQDPGQGLRLIYYSQIVNDFQKGDIAEGYSVSREKKESFPLTVTSAQKNPTAFYLCASRQAGETQYFGPGTRLLVL.

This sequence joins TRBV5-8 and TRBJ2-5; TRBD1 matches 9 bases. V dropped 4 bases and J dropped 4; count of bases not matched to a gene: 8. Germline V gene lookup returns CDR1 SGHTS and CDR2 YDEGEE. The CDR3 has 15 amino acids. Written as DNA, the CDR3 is TGTGCCAGCAGCCCGGGACAGGGTCTGAGAGAGACCCAGTACTTC. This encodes CASSPGQGLRETQYF.

CDR3 sequence (DNA): TGTGCCAGCAGAGAGGGGGTGGGAGCTTTCTTT. Encoded protein: CASREGVGAFF. This chain joins TRBV6-5 and TRBJ1-1; tentative D call: TRBD1 (6 bases). From germline, CDR1 is MNHEY and CDR2 SVGAGI. The CDR3 spans 11 residues. The V and J ends lost 6 bases and 10 bases respectively, with 12 bases between them.

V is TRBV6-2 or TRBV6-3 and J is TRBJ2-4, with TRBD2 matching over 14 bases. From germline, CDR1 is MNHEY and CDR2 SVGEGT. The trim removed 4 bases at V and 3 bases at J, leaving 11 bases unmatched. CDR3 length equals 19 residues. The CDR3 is CASSSPVTSGGVFKNIQYF. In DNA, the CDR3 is TGTGCCAGCAGTTCCCCGGTGACTAGCGGGGGGGTCTTCAAAAACATTCAGTACTTC.

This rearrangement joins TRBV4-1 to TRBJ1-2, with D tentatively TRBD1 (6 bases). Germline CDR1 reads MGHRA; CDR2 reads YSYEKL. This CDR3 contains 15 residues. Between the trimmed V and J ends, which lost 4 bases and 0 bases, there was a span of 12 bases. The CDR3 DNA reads TGCGCCAGCAGCCTAGACAGGAAAGCTAACTATGGCTACACCTTC. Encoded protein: CASSLDRKANYGYTF.

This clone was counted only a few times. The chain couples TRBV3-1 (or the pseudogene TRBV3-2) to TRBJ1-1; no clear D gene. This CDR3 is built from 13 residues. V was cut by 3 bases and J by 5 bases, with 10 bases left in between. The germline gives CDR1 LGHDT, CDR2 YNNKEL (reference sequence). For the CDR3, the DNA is TGTGCCAGCAGCCAGGGTAGCCGGACTGAAGCTTTCTTT. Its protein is CASSQGSRTEAFF.

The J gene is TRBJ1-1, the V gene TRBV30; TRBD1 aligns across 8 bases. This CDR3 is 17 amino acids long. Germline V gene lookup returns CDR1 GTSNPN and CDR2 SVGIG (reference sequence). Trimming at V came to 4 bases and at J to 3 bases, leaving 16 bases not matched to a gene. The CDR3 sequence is CAWNPLTGASRDTEAFF. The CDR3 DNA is TGTGCCTGGAACCCATTGACAGGGGCCTCAAGGGACACTGAAGCTTTCTTT.

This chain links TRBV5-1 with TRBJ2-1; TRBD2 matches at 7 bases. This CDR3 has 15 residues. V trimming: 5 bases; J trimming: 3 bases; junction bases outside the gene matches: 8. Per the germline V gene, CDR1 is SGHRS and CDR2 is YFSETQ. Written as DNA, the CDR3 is TGCGCCAGCAGTTCCGGGACTATCGTCTACAATGAGCAGTTCTTC. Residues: CASSSGTIVYNEQFF.

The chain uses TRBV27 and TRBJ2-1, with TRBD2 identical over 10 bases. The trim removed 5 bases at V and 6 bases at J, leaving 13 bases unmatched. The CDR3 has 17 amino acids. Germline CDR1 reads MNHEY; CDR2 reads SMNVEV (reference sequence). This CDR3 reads CASSPRPLAGASNEQFF. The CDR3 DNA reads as TGTGCCAGCAGTCCTCGACCTCTAGCGGGGGCTTCCAATGAGCAGTTCTTC.